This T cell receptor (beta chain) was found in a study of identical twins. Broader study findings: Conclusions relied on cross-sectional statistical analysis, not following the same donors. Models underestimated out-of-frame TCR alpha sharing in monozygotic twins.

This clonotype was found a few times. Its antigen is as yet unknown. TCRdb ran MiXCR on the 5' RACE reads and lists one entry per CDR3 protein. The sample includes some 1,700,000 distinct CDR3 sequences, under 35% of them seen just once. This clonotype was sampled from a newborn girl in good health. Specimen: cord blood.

This CDR3 reads CASSQELRGELFF. CDR3 sequence (DNA): TGTGCCAGCAGCCAAGAGTTGCGGGGGGAGCTGTTTTTT. The rearrangement uses TRBV3-1 and TRBJ2-2; no definite D call. Trimming pared 0 bases from V and 8 bases from J, leaving 7 bases between. The CDR3 covers 13 residues. The germline CDR1 and CDR2 sequences are LGHDT and YNNKEL (reference sequence).